The clone carrying this T cell receptor beta chain occurred many times. The data originate from a study of regulatory T cells in long-lasting Graves disease. This CDR3 contains 14 residues. The germline V and J ends were trimmed by 3 bases and 5 bases, with 13 bases remaining between them. Both iRepertoire HTBI primers and Arm-PCR of CDR3 regions were used to build the TCR beta libraries. MiXCR was run by TCRdb on the multiplex PCR reads, yielding one entry per CDR3 protein. The sample lists under 450,000 distinct CDR3 sequences; about 20% were seen once. Time point reported: persistent/refractory GD, antithyroid drugs over 5 years with positive TRAb. The TCR library was made from RNA extracted from PBMCs.

The chain couples TRBV12-3 or TRBV12-4 to TRBJ2-5, with D possibly being TRBD1 or TRBD2 (5 bases each). The clonotype was recovered from a female donor with Graves disease. This specimen was peripheral blood mononuclear cells (PBMCs), taken when the disease was refractory, from a patient treated with antithyroid drugs. CDR3 nucleotide sequence: TGTGCCAGCAGTTTCATGGGGACGACGGAGACCCAGTACTTC. The encoded protein is CASSFMGTTETQYF.